This T cell receptor beta chain was obtained from a study of T cells after yellow fever vaccination. The wider study: Those fractions that held only low numbers of cells were prepared using the SMART-Seq v4 Ultra Low Input RNA kit. Study results and caveats: Faster peaking, at day 5 versus 15, marked a secondary response that was weaker.

The length of the CDR3 is 15 residues. Germline CDR1 reads MNHEY; CDR2 reads SVGAGI. The V and J ends lost 5 bases and 3 bases respectively, with 14 bases between them. This clonotype has only a few counts. Its target is unknown. The authors made TCR cDNA by 5'RACE template switching, adding a universal primer site and UMIs. In TCRdb, the 5' RACE reads were re-called with MiXCR into one record per CDR3 protein. The sample has 85,000 to 100,000 distinct CDR3 sequences, under 6.5% seen once. The material was CD8+ T cells sorted from PBMCs, obtained 10 days after the yellow fever booster vaccination. This TCR was sampled from a young man who received the YFV17D yellow fever vaccine. The chain combines TRBV6-5 with TRBJ2-1, with D possibly matching TRBD2 (6 bases). The CDR3 DNA reads TGTGCCAGCAGTCTCGGGGTTAGCGGCTACAATGAGCAGTTCTTC. Its translation: CASSLGVSGYNEQFF.